A single sample gave rise to the 4 T cell receptor beta chains below, sequenced in a study of blood T cells in healthy people across ages. Together with a sample-barcoded 5' primer, a J-beta primer mix was included in a second PCR lasting about 7 to 12 cycles. TCRdb redid the calling of the 5' RACE reads with MiXCR, one entry per CDR3 protein. The sample lists about 730,000 distinct CDR3 sequences, more than 40% occurring once. Sequencing was carried out using blood. The source of these receptors is a woman between 55 and 75 years old in good health.

This clonotype has only a few counts. This may be a read error, as it is one base from a much larger clone. The V call is TRBV5-6, the J call TRBJ2-7; the D gene is possibly TRBD1 (5 bases). CDR1 is SGHDT and CDR2 is YYEEEE in the germline V gene. The ends were cut back, 2 bases at V and 6 bases at J, with 6 bases in the middle. CDR3 length: 11 amino acids. In nucleotides, the CDR3 is TGTGCCAGCAGCTTCAGGGCCGAGCAGTACTTC. It specifies CASSFRAEQYF.

The chain carries TRBV7-3 and TRBJ1-1; 7 nucleotides agree with TRBD1. Germline V gene lookup returns CDR1 SGHTA and CDR2 FQGTGA. The V and J ends lost 6 bases and 3 bases, in that order; junction bases with no gene match: 4. The CDR3 covers 13 residues. The CDR3 region has the DNA TGTGCCAGCAGTACAGGGGCGTACACTGAAGCTTTCTTT. This codes for CASSTGAYTEAFF.

The chain is built from TRBV21-1 and TRBJ1-2. TRBV21-1 is annotated as a pseudogene. The CDR3 totals 13 residues. The CDR3 spells CASSKLRRSGYTF. The CDR3 bases are TGTGCCAGCAGCAAATTACGAAGGAGTGGCTACACCTTC.

V gene TRBV7-2 combines with J gene TRBJ2-7; 8 bases fit TRBD2. Germline CDR1 and CDR2: SGHTA and FQGNSA. Unmatched junction bases numbered 9, after V lost 4 bases and J lost 4 bases. This CDR3 is built from 15 residues. The DNA of the CDR3 is TGTGCCAGCAGCTCCTCTAGCGGGCCCGGGTACGAGCAGTACTTC. This codes for CASSSSSGPGYEQYF.